This entry concerns a single T cell receptor beta chain. Its antigen is currently unknown. These data originate in a study of Ad26.COV2.S vaccination and SARS-CoV-2 variants. On the study more broadly: Donor participated within the Ad26.COV2.S arm of the COV1001 trial. General study results and limits: Possible underestimation of total T cell responses by the TCR breadth and depth analyses was noted.

Sequenced by immunoSEQ multiplex PCR; TCRdb stores in-frame clones only, minus some. The sample carries about 350,000 clones, approximately 84% recorded once. The treatment was: 15 to 20 received Ad26.COV2.S at low or high dose, single or two shots; several received placebo; per-sample allocation not given. Day 63 after the first injection of vaccine or placebo was the sampling time. This receptor was taken from a person aged 18-60 years who received the Ad26.COV2.S COVID-19 vaccine or a placebo. The sample was peripheral blood, taken in a trial of Ad26.COV2.S vaccine versus placebo.

The CDR3 coding sequence is TGTGCCAGCAGTCAAGGGGACAGGGGATATGGGGCCAACGTCCTGACTTTC. It codes for CASSQGDRGYGANVLTF. The rearrangement joins TRBV6-4 to TRBJ2-6; 10 bases map to TRBD1. The CDR3 consists of 17 residues. Germline V gene sequence: CDR1 MRHNA, CDR2 SNTAGT. After removal of 5 bases from V and 3 bases from J, the junction contained 7 bases not matched to a gene.